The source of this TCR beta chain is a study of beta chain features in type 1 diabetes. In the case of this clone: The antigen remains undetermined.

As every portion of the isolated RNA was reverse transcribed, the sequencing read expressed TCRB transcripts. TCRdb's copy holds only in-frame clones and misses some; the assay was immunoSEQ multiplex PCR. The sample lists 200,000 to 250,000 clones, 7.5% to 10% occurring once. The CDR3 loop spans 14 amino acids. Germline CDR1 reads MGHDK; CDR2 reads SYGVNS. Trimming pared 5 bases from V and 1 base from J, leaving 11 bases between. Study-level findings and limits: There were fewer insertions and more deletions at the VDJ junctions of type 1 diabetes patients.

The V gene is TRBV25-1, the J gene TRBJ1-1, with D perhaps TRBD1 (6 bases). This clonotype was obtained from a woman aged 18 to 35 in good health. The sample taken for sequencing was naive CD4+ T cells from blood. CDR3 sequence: CASSRTVGNTEAFF. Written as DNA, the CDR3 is TGTGCCAGCAGTCGGACAGTCGGGAACACTGAAGCTTTCTTT.